These T cell receptor beta chains were read from a single sample in a study of T cells expressing NK-cell markers. TCRdb re-called the 5' RACE reads; one entry per CDR3 protein, DNA not given. This listing includes 300,000 or so distinct CDR3 sequences. Material: blood T cells: a sorted CD56 or NKG2C T cell subset, CD4+ or CD8+ T cells, or bulk PBMC T cells (not recorded which). These receptors were collected from a woman aged 18 to 75 in good health. Each CDR3 is given with its conserved first and last residue.

v_gene,j_gene,CDR3aa
TRBV5-1,TRBJ1-4,CASSSMTGSNEKLFF
TRBV29-1,TRBJ2-5,CSVTAGQVSGETQYF
TRBV5-1,TRBJ2-1,CASSFGSSYNEQFF
TRBV3-1,TRBJ2-1,CASSHLSIAGPSMGGNEQFF
TRBV6-6,TRBJ1-6,CASVGQDNSPLHF
TRBV7-2,TRBJ1-1,CASSLARTGGKEAFF
TRBV7-8,TRBJ1-4,CASSLRGRTNEKLFF
TRBV20-1,TRBJ1-5,CSARRKNQPQHF
TRBV20-1,TRBJ2-7,CSARGPDASYEQYF
TRBV7-2,TRBJ2-7,CASSDPAGYDYEQYF
TRBV7-8,TRBJ1-1,CASSLVLRNTEAFF
TRBV14,TRBJ2-1,CASETGPNNEQFF
TRBV29-1,TRBJ1-4,CSGRGTNEKLFF
TRBV7-2,TRBJ2-5,CASSSGHPETQYF
TRBV7-2,TRBJ2-1,CASSLDVRNEQFF
TRBV28,TRBJ1-2,CASKVQNGYTF
TRBV7-2,TRBJ2-1,CASSLIPVPGGSEQFF
TRBV7-2,TRBJ2-3,CASSLVGAGLVPDTQYF
TRBV6-2/TRBV6-3,TRBJ1-1,CASSYPGGPTEAFF
TRBV20-1,TRBJ2-3,CSANTPQGQGRTDTQYF
TRBV12-3/TRBV12-4,TRBJ2-1,CASSLPQGSGEGNEQFF